This T cell receptor (beta chain) is from a study of human T cells and chemical hapten exposure. TCRdb called the RACE reads again in MiXCR, with one record for every CDR3 protein. The sample holds tens of thousands of distinct CDR3 sequences, 8.5% seen once. After removal of 5 bases from V and 7 bases from J, the junction contained 13 bases not matched to a gene. CDR3 length equals 16 residues. Time point indicated: patch test 2, 6 weeks after DPC sensitization. Documented treatment: therapeutic diphenylcyclopropenone sensitization with weekly scalp DPC. Patches went on only after blood had been drawn each time.

This clonotype was sampled from a woman in her forties or fifties with alopecia areata. Some clones in this sample may be carry-over from other donors' samples. Sequencing used whole blood, obtained in connection with sensitization to the hapten diphenylcyclopropenone (DPC). The genes are TRBV12-3 or TRBV12-4 and TRBJ1-4; 7 nucleotides agree with TRBD1. CDR3 nucleotides: TGTGCCAGCAGTCCACAGGGGAGGGAGGTCGGTGAAAAACTGTTTTTT. This translates into CASSPQGREVGEKLFF.